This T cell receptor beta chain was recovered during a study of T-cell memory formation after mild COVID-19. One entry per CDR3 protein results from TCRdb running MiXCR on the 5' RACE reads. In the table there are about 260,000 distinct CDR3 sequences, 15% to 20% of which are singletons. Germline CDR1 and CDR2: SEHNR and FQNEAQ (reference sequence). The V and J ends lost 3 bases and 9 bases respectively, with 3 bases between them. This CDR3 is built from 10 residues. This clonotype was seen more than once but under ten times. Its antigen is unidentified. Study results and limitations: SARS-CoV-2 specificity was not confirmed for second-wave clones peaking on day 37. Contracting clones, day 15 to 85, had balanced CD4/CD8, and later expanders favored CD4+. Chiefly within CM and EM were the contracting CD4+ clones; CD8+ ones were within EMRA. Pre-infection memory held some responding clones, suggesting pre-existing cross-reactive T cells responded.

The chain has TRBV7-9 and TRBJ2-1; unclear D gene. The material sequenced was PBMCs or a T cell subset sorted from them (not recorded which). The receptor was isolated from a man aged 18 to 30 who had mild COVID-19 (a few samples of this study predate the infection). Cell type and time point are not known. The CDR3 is CASSFGEQFF. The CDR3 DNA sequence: TGTGCCAGCAGCTTCGGTGAGCAGTTCTTC.